This is a list of T cell receptor beta chains from one sample in a study of cytomegalovirus exposure and HLA in healthy donors. The protocol was immunoSEQ multiplex PCR, while the TCRdb copy is restricted to in-frame clones and leaves out a portion. This table holds roughly 310,000 clones, approximately 91% found once. Sequenced: PBMCs. These receptors all come from a man aged 25 to 45 in good health and CMV-seronegative. The CDR3 runs from the conserved cysteine through the conserved F or W. A D gene is named only where the DNA matches it firmly. Clone size is shown for a subset of rows, as once, few, many or a class of expanded clone.

>TRBD1|TRBV5-1|TRBJ2-2|.
CAVRQGVSTGELFF
TGCGCCGTCAGACAGGGGGTGAGCACCGGGGAGCTGTTTTTT
>TRBD2|TRBV7-2|TRBJ2-3|.
CASSFLAGGTDTQYF
TGTGCCAGCAGCTTCCTAGCGGGGGGGACAGATACGCAGTATTTT
>TRBD1|TRBV4-1|TRBJ2-7|.
CASSQYGSSKDRGNYEQYF
TGCGCCAGCAGCCAATACGGGTCCTCAAAGGACAGGGGAAACTACGAGCAGTACTTC
>.|TRBV7-9|TRBJ2-1|.
CASVPGNKNEQFF
TGTGCCAGCGTCCCCGGGAATAAAAATGAGCAGTTCTTC
>TRBD1|TRBV19|TRBJ1-3|once
CASSIQGVNTIYF
TGTGCCAGTAGTATCCAGGGGGTAAACACCATATATTTT
>.|TRBV6-5|TRBJ1-2|.
CASHQAFYGYTF
TGTGCCAGCCATCAGGCTTTCTATGGCTACACCTTC
>TRBD2|TRBV18|TRBJ2-1|.
CASSSGIGLAGANEQFF
TGTGCCAGCTCATCAGGGATAGGACTAGCGGGGGCCAATGAGCAGTTCTTC
>TRBD1|TRBV5-5|TRBJ2-7|.
CASRTDRGPYEQYF
TGTGCCAGCAGAACCGACAGGGGGCCGTACGAGCAGTACTTC
>.|TRBV10-2|TRBJ1-2|.
CASSGQGAEDYGYTF
TGCGCCAGCAGTGGCCAAGGGGCTGAAGATTATGGCTACACCTTC
>TRBD1|TRBV29-1|TRBJ1-3|.
CSVEGHDRESGNTIYF
TGCAGCGTTGAAGGCCATGACAGGGAATCTGGAAACACCATATATTTT
>TRBD1|TRBV6-4|TRBJ2-1|few
CASSEDRGGNNEQFF
TGTGCCAGCAGTGAGGACAGGGGGGGGAACAATGAGCAGTTCTTC
>.|TRBV4-1|TRBJ2-5|.
CASSQGNSGVVETQYF
TGCGCCAGCAGCCAAGGGAATTCGGGGGTCGTCGAGACCCAGTACTTC
>.|TRBV6-5|TRBJ1-1|.
CASSSTGTPNTEAFF
TGTGCCAGCAGTTCCACCGGGACACCGAACACTGAAGCTTTCTTT
>.|TRBV29-1|TRBJ2-1|.
CSVENGESYNEQFF
TGCAGCGTTGAAAACGGAGAGTCCTACAATGAGCAGTTCTTC
>.|TRBV6-6|TRBJ1-1|.
CASSLTAVTEAFF
TGTGCCAGCAGTTTGACGGCGGTCACTGAAGCTTTCTTT
>TRBD1|TRBV11-3|TRBJ2-7|.
CASSLGTGDHSEQYF
TGTGCCAGCAGCTTAGGCACAGGGGATCACAGCGAGCAGTACTTC